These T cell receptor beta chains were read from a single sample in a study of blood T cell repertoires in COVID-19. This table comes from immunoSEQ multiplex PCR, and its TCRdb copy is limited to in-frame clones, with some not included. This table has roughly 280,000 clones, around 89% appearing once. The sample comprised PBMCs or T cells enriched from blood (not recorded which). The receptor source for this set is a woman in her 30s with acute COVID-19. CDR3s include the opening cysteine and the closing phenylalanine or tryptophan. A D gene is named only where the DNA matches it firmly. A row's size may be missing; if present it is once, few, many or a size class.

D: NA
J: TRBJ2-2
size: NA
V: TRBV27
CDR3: CASAQGGANTGELFF
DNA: TGTGCCAGCGCCCAGGGAGGCGCGAACACCGGGGAGCTGTTTTTT

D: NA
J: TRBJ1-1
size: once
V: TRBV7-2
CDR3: CASSLVSLMNTEAFF
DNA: TGTGCCAGCAGCTTAGTGTCTTTAATGAACACTGAAGCTTTCTTT

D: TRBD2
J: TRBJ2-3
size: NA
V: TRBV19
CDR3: CASSIAGTSGRQDTQYF
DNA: TGTGCCAGTAGTATCGCAGGGACTAGCGGGAGACAAGATACGCAGTATTTT

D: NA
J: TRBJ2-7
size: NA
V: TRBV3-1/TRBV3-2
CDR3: CASSRAPGGSYEQYF
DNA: TGTGCCAGCAGCAGAGCCCCTGGCGGATCCTACGAGCAGTACTTC

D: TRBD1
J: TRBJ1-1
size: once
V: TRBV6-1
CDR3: CASSETGETEAFF
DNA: TGTGCCAGCAGTGAAACAGGGGAAACTGAAGCTTTCTTT

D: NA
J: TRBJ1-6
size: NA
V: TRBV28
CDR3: CASSFNVRGSSPLHF
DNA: TGTGCCAGCAGTTTCAACGTGAGGGGGAGTTCACCCCTCCACTTT

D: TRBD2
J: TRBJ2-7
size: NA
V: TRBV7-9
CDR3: CASSLSSGSSYEQYF
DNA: TGTGCCAGCAGCTTATCCAGCGGGAGCTCCTACGAGCAGTACTTC

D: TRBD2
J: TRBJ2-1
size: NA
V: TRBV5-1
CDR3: CASSYQAMTSGIGYNEQFF
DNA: TGCGCCAGCAGCTATCAGGCGATGACTAGCGGGATAGGATACAATGAGCAGTTCTTC

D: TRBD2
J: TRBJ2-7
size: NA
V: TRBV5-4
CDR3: CASSLEGTSSYEQYF
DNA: TGTGCCAGCAGCTTGGAAGGGACTAGTAGCTACGAGCAGTACTTC

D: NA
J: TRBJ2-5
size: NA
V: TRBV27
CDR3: CASSPDLGLALKTQYF
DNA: TGTGCCAGCAGTCCAGACCTTGGGCTAGCTTTGAAGACCCAGTACTTC

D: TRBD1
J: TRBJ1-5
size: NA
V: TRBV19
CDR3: CASSKDRAGGQPQHF
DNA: TGTGCCAGTAGTAAGGACAGGGCTGGGGGTCAGCCCCAGCATTTT

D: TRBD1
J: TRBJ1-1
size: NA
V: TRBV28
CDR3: CASSLPATGVSDYSEAFF
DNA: TGTGCCAGCAGTTTACCCGCTACAGGGGTATCTGACTATTCTGAAGCTTTCTTT

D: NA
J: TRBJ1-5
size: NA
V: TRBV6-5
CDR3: CASSYGQGNQPQHF
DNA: TGTGCCAGCAGTTACGGGCAGGGCAATCAGCCCCAGCATTTT

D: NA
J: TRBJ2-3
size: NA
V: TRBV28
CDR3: CASRPQGLAGASTDTQYF
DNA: TGTGCCAGCAGACCTCAAGGGCTAGCAGGGGCTAGCACAGATACGCAGTATTTT

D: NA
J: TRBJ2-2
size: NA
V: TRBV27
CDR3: CASSLSWELFF
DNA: TGTGCCAGCAGTTTATCCTGGGAGCTGTTTTTT

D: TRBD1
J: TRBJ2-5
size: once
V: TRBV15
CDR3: CATSSDRGPGETQYF
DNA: TGTGCCACCAGCAGTGACAGGGGCCCGGGAGAGACCCAGTACTTC

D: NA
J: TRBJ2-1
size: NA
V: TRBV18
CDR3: CASSPLRAGMNEQFF
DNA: TGTGCCAGCTCACCCCTCAGAGCCGGGATGAATGAGCAGTTCTTC

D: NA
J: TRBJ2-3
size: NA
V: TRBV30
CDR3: CAWSGTGERTDTQYF
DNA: TGTGCCTGGAGTGGGACGGGAGAACGCACAGATACGCAGTATTTT

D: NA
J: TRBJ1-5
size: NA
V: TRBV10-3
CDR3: CAISRTGEVGQPQHF
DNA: TGTGCCATCAGCCGTACGGGGGAGGTCGGACAGCCCCAGCATTTT

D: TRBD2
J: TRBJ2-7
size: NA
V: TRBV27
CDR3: CASSLGSSGRPYEQYF
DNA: TGTGCCAGCAGCCTGGGGAGTAGCGGGAGACCCTACGAGCAGTACTTC

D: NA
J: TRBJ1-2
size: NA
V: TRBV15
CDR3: CATSGPGLGGYTF
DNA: TGTGCCACCAGCGGTCCGGGACTTGGCGGCTACACCTTC

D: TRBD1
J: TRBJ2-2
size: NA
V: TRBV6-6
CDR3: CASRHLGTGRTELFF
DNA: TGTGCCAGCAGACACCTGGGGACAGGGAGGACGGAGCTGTTTTTT

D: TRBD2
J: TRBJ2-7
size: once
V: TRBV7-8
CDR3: CASSSSGLDTYEQYF
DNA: TGTGCCAGCAGCTCATCGGGACTAGACACCTACGAGCAGTACTTC